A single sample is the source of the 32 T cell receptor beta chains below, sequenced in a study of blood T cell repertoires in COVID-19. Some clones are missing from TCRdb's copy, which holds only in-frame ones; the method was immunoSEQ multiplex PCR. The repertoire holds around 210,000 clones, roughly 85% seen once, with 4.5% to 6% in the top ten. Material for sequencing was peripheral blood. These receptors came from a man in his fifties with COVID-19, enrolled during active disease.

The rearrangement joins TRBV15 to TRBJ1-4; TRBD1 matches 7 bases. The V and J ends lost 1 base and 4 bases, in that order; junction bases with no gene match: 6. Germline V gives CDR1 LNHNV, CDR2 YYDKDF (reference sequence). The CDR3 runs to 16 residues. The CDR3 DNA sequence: TGTGCCACCAGCAGAGGAGGGACAGCCTTTAATGAAAAACTGTTTTTT. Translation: CATSRGGTAFNEKLFF.

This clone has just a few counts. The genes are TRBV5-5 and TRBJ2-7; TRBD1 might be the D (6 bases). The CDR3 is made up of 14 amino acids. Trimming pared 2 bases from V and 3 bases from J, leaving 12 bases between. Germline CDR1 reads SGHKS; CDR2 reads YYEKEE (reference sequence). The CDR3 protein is CASSFPRGVYEQYF. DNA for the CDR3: TGTGCCAGCAGCTTCCCCAGGGGAGTCTACGAGCAGTACTTC.

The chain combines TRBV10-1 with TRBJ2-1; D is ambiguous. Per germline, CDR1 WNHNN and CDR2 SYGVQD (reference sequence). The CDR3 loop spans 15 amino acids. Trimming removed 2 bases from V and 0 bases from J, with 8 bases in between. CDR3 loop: CASSERRGSYNEQFF. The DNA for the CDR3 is TGCGCCAGCAGTGAGCGCCGAGGCTCCTACAATGAGCAGTTCTTC.

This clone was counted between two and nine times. CDR3 nucleotides: TGTGCCAGCAGTGCTTCTAGCGGGGTCCCCGGGGAGCTGTTTTTT. Protein product: CASSASSGVPGELFF. This sequence joins TRBV2 and TRBJ2-2; TRBD2 matches 9 bases. Germline CDR1 is SNHLY and CDR2 is FYNNEI. V was clipped by 4 bases and J by 6 bases; unmatched bases: 6. The CDR3 length is 15 residues.

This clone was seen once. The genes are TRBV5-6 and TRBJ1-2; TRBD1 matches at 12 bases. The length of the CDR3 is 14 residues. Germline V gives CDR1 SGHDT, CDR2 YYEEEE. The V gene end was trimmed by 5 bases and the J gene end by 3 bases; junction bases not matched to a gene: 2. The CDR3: CASRGTGGDYGYTF. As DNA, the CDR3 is TGTGCCAGCAGGGGGACAGGGGGCGACTATGGCTACACCTTC.

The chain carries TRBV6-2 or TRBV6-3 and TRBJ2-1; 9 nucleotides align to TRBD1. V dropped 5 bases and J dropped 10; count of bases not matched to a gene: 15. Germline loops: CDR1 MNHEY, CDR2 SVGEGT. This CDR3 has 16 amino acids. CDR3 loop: CASSAAGTGSSWEQFF. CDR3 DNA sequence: TGTGCCAGCAGTGCCGCCGGGACAGGGTCAAGCTGGGAGCAGTTCTTC.

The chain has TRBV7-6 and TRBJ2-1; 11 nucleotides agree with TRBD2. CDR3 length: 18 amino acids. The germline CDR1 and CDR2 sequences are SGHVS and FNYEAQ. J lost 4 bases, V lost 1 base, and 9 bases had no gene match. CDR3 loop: CASSLVTASGGSYNEQFF. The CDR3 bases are TGTGCCAGCAGCTTAGTTACCGCTAGCGGGGGGTCATACAATGAGCAGTTCTTC. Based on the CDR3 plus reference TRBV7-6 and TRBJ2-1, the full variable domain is GAGVSQSPRYKVTKRGQDVALRCDPISGHVSLYWYRQALGQGPEFLTYFNYEAQQDKSGLPNDRFSAERPEGSISTLTIQRTEQRDSAMYRCASSLVTASGGSYNEQFFGPGTRLTVL.

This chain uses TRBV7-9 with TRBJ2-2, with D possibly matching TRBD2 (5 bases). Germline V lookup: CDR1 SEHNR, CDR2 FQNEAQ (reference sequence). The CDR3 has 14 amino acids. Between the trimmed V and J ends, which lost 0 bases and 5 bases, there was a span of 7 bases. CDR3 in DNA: TGTGCCAGCAGCTTAGCCGAGGGAACCGGGGAGCTGTTTTTT. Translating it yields CASSLAEGTGELFF.

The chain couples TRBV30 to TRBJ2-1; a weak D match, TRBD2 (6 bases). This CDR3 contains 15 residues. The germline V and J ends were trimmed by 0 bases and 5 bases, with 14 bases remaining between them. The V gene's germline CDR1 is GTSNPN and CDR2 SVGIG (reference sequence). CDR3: CAWSVRERINNEQFF. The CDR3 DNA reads TGTGCCTGGAGTGTGCGGGAAAGGATAAACAATGAGCAGTTCTTC.

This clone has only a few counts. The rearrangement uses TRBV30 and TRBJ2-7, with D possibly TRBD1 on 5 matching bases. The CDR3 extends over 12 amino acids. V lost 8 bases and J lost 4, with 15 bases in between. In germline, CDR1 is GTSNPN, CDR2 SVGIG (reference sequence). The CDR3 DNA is TGTGCCGCCAACGGTGGGGCTTACGAGCAGTACTTC. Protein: CAANGGAYEQYF. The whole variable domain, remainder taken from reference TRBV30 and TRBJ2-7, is SQTIHQWPATLVQPVGSPLSLECTVEGTSNPNLYWYRQAAGRGLQLLFYSVGIGQISSEVPQNLSASRPQDRQFILSSKKLLLSDSGFYLCAANGGAYEQYFGPGTRLTVT.

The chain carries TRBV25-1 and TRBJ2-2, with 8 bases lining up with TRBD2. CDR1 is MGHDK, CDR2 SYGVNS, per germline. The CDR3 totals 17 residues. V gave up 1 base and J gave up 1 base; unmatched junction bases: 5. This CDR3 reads CASSESGGTRNTGELFF. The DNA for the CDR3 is TGTGCCAGCAGTGAATCAGGCGGGACTAGGAACACCGGGGAGCTGTTTTTT.

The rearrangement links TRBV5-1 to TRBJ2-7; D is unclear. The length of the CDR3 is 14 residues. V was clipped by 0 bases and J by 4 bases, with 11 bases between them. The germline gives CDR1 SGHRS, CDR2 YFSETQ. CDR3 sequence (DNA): TGCGCCAGCAGCTTGGGTCAGGAATTTTACGAGCAGTACTTC. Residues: CASSLGQEFYEQYF. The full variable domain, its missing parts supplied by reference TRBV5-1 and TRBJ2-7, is KAGVTQTPRYLIKTRGQQVTLSCSPISGHRSVSWYQQTPGQGLQFLFEYFSETQRNKGNFPGRFSGRQFSNSRSEMNVSTLELGDSALYLCASSLGQEFYEQYFGPGTRLTVT.

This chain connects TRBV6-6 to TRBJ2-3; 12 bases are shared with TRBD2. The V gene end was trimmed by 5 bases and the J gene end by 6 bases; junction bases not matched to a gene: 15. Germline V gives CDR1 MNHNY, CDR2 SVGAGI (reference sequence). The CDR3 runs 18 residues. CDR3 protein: CASSHRTSGDFSRDTQYF. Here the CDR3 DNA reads TGTGCCAGCAGTCATCGGACTAGCGGGGATTTCTCGAGGGATACGCAGTATTTT.

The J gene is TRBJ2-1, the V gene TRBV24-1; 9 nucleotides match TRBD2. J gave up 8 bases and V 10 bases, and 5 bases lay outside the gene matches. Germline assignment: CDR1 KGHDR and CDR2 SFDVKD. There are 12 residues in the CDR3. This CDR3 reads CATSGGYDEQFF. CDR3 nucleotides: TGTGCCACAAGCGGGGGGTACGATGAGCAGTTCTTC.

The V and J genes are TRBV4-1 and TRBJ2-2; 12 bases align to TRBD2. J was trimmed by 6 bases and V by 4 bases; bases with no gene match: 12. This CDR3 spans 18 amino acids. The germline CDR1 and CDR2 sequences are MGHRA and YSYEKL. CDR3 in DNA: TGCGCCAGCAGCCGAAAAGGATTAGCTAGCGGGGGGGCCGGGGAGCTGTTTTTT. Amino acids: CASSRKGLASGGAGELFF.

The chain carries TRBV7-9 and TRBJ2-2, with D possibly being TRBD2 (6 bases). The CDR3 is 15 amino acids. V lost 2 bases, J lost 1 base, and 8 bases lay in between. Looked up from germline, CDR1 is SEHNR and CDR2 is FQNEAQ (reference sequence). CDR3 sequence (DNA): TGTGCCAGCAGCTTAAGGCGGGGGAACACCGGGGAGCTGTTTTTT. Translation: CASSLRRGNTGELFF.

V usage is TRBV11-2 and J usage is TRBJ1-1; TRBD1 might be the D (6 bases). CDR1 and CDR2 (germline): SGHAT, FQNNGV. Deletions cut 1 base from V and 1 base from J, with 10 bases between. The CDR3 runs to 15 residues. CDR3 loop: CASSLVNRENTEAFF. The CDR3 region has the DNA TGTGCCAGCAGCTTAGTAAACAGGGAGAACACTGAAGCTTTCTTT.

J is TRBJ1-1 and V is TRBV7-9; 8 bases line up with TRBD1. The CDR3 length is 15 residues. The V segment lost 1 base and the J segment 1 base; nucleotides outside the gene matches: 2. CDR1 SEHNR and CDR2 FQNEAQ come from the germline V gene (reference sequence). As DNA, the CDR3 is TGTGCCAGCAGCTTAGGGACAGGGAAGAACACTGAAGCTTTCTTT. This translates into CASSLGTGKNTEAFF.

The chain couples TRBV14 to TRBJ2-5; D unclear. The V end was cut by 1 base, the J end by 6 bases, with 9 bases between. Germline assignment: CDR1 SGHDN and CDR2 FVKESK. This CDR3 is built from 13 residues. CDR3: CASSQGLAKTQYF. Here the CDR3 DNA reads TGTGCCAGCAGCCAAGGATTAGCAAAGACCCAGTACTTC.

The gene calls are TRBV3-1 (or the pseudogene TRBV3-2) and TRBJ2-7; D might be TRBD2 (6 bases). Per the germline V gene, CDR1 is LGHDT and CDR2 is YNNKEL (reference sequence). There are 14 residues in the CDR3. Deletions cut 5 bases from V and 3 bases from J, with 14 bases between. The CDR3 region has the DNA TGTGCCAGCAGCAAAGGGACTGAAAGCTACGAGCAGTACTTC. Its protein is CASSKGTESYEQYF.

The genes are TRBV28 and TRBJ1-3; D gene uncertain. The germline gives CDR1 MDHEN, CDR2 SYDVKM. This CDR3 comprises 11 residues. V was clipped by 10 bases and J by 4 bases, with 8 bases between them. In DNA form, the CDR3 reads TGTGCCATTCGGTGGGGAAACACCATATATTTT. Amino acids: CAIRWGNTIYF.

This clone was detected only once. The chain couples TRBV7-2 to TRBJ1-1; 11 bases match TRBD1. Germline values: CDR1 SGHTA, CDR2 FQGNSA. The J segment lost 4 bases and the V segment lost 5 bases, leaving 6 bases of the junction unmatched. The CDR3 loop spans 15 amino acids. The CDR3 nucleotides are TGTGCCAGCAGCGCAGGGACAGGGGGATTCACTGAAGCTTTCTTT. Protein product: CASSAGTGGFTEAFF. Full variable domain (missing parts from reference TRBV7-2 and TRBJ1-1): GAGVSQSPSNKVTEKGKDVELRCDPISGHTALYWYRQSLGQGLEFLIYFQGNSAPDKSGLPSDRFSAERTGGSVSTLTIQRTQQEDSAVYLCASSAGTGGFTEAFFGQGTRLTVV.

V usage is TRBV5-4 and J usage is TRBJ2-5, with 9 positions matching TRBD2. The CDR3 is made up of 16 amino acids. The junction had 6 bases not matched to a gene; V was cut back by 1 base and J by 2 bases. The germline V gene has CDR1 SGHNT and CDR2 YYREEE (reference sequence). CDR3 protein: CASSLPSGIRQETQYF. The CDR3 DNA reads TGTGCCAGCAGCTTGCCTAGCGGGATCAGGCAAGAGACCCAGTACTTC. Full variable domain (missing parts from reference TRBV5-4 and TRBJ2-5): ETGVTQSPTHLIKTRGQQVTLRCSSQSGHNTVSWYQQALGQGPQFIFQYYREEENGRGNFPPRFSGLQFPNYSSELNVNALELDDSALYLCASSLPSGIRQETQYFGPGTRLLVL.

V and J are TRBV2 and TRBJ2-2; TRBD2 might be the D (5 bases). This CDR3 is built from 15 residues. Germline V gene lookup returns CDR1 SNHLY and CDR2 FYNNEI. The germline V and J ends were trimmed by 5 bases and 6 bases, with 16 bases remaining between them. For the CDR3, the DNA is TGTGCCAGCAGTCTGGATTTACTCGGGGCCGGGGAGCTGTTTTTT. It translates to CASSLDLLGAGELFF.

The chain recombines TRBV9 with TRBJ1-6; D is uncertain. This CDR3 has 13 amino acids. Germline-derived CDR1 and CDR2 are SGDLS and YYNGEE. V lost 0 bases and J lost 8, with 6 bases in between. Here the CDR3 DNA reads TGTGCCAGCAGCGTAGGGCTGGATTCACCCCTCCACTTT. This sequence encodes CASSVGLDSPLHF. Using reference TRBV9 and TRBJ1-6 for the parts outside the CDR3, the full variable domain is DSGVTQTPKHLITATGQRVTLRCSPRSGDLSVYWYQQSLDQGLQFLIQYYNGEERAKGNILERFSAQQFPDLHSELNLSSLELGDSALYFCASSVGLDSPLHFGNGTRLTVT.

The CDR3 sequence is CASSPTSAGLDTQYF. The CDR3 region has the DNA TGCGCCAGCAGTCCCACTAGCGCGGGATTAGATACGCAGTATTTT. The V call is TRBV5-1, the J call TRBJ2-3; TRBD2 agrees at 7 bases. Germline V gene sequence: CDR1 SGHRS, CDR2 YFSETQ. CDR3 length: 15 residues. The junction had 11 bases not matched to a gene; V was cut back by 5 bases and J by 5 bases.

The DNA of the CDR3 is TGTGCCAGCAGCCAGAGACCGACAGGGGGCGATTCACCCCTCCACTTT. Translation gives CASSQRPTGGDSPLHF. The chain employs TRBV3-1 (or the pseudogene TRBV3-2) and TRBJ1-6; 10 nucleotides align to TRBD1. Germline loops: CDR1 LGHDT, CDR2 YNNKEL (reference sequence). The CDR3 has 16 amino acids. Trimming took 3 bases from V and 8 from J; bases not matched to a gene: 7.

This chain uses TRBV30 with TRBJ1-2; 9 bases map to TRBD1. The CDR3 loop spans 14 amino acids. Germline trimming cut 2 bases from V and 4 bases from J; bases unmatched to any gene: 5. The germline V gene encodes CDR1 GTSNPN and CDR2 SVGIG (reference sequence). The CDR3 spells CAWSKDRGLYGYTF. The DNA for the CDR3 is TGTGCCTGGAGTAAGGACAGGGGCCTCTATGGCTACACCTTC.

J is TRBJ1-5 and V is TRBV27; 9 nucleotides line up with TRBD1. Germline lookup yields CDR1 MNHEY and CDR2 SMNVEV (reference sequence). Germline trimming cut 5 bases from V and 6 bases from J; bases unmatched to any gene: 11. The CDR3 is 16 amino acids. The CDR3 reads CASSPLYRGRSQPQHF. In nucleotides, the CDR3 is TGTGCCAGCAGTCCGTTATACAGGGGGCGAAGTCAGCCCCAGCATTTT.

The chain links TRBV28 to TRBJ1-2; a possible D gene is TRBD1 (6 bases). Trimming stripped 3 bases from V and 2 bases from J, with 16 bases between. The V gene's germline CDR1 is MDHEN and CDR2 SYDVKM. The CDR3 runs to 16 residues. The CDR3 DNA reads TGTGCCAGCAGTTTGGACCCCACAGGGTCCAACTATGGCTACACCTTC. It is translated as CASSLDPTGSNYGYTF.

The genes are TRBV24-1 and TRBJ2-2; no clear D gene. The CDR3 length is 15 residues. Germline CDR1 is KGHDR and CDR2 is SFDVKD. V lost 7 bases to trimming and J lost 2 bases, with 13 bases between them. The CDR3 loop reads CATSLTTRNTGELFF. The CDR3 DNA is TGTGCCACCAGCCTAACTACACGAAACACCGGGGAGCTGTTTTTT.

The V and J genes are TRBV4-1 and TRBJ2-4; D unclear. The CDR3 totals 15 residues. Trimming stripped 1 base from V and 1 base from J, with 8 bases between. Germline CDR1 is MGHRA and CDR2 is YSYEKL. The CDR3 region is CASSQVEFAKNIQYF. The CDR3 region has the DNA TGCGCCAGCAGCCAAGTCGAGTTCGCCAAAAACATTCAGTACTTC.